This entry lists 13 T cell receptor beta chains sequenced from one sample in a study of T cell responses to AZD1222 COVID-19 vaccine (dated by TCRdb to the early 2020s). The time point label of this sample denotes: baseline before first vaccination. The library was built by means of the immunoSEQ multiplex PCR assay. As stored in TCRdb, this immuneACCESS dataset retains in-frame rearrangements with V and J assigned. A fraction of the clones does not appear; measured against another copy, unresolved V genes explain less than half of the discrepancy, and the remainder lacks a known reason. In this sample's table one finds about 140,000 clones. The ten largest account for about 2.3% of the sample. The sample taken for sequencing was peripheral blood. The receptor source for this set is an adult in good health.

The chain is built from TRBV9 and TRBJ2-3; 8 bases match TRBD2. CDR3 length: 15 amino acids. J was trimmed by 0 bases and V by 9 bases; bases with no gene match: 9. Germline lookup yields CDR1 SGDLS and CDR2 YYNGEE. The CDR3 protein is CATNRGGLSTDTQYF. For the CDR3, the DNA is TGTGCCACCAACCGCGGGGGGCTGAGCACAGATACGCAGTATTTT.

V is TRBV10-1 and J is TRBJ2-5, with D possibly called TRBD1 or TRBD2 (5 bases each). The CDR3 extends over 15 amino acids. The germline V and J ends were trimmed by 6 bases and 7 bases, with 21 bases remaining between them. The germline gives CDR1 WNHNN, CDR2 SYGVQD (reference sequence). The CDR3, as DNA: TGCGCCAGCAGGGGCCCCCGAGGGGCAGATGCGACCCAGTACTTC. Translated, it gives CASRGPRGADATQYF.

The rearrangement joins TRBV4-2 to TRBJ2-5; TRBD1 matches at 9 bases. CDR3 length equals 17 residues. CDR1 is LGHNA, CDR2 YNFKEQ, per germline. V lost 0 bases and J lost 1; bases outside the gene matches: 6. Written as DNA, the CDR3 is TGTGCCAGCAGCCAAGATGGTGGGACAGGGTTCCAAGAGACCCAGTACTTC. Protein sequence: CASSQDGGTGFQETQYF.

The genes are TRBV4-3 and TRBJ1-6; TRBD1 might be the D (6 bases). Per germline, CDR1 LGHNA and CDR2 YSLEER. This CDR3 comprises 14 residues. The V end was cut by 0 bases, the J end by 9 bases, with 9 bases between. CDR3 region: CASSQDRGGSPLHF. As DNA, the CDR3 is TGCGCCAGCAGCCAAGACAGGGGTGGTTCACCCCTCCACTTT.

The chain has TRBV30 and TRBJ1-6; D gene uncertain. This CDR3 has 16 amino acids. Trimming pared 4 bases from V and 9 bases from J, leaving 22 bases between. The germline V gene encodes CDR1 GTSNPN and CDR2 SVGIG (reference sequence). The CDR3 protein is CAWTNAGAYRGSPLHF. DNA for the CDR3: TGTGCCTGGACCAATGCGGGCGCTTATAGAGGTTCACCCCTCCACTTT.

The chain links TRBV2 to TRBJ2-3, with D uncertain. The V gene lost 6 bases and the J gene lost 1 base, with 20 bases spanning the gap. Germline V gene data show CDR1 as SNHLY and CDR2 as FYNNEI. The CDR3 spans 17 residues. This chain's CDR3 is CASSAVPRPEGTDTQYF. In nucleotides, the CDR3 is TGTGCCAGCAGCGCAGTCCCCAGACCCGAGGGCACAGATACGCAGTATTTT.

V usage is TRBV3-1 (or the pseudogene TRBV3-2) and J usage is TRBJ2-7, with D perhaps matching TRBD1 (5 bases). The CDR3 is 12 amino acids. In germline, CDR1 is LGHDT, CDR2 YNNKEL (reference sequence). Trimming took off 4 bases at V and 6 bases at J, with 10 bases between the two ends. CDR3 in amino acids: CASSLTGSEQYF. The CDR3 coding sequence is TGTGCCAGCAGCCTAACAGGCTCCGAGCAGTACTTC.

This chain uses TRBV11-1 with TRBJ2-3; D is perhaps TRBD1 (6 bases). The germline V and J ends were trimmed by 1 base and 0 bases, with 8 bases remaining between them. This CDR3 contains 15 residues. The germline V gene has CDR1 SGHAT and CDR2 FQDESV (reference sequence). The CDR3: CASSLGRGSTDTQYF. The CDR3 DNA reads as TGTGCCAGCAGCTTAGGAAGGGGGAGCACAGATACGCAGTATTTT.

The CDR3 DNA sequence: TGTGCCAGCAGTTACTCCGGGTATAATTCACCCCTCCACTTT. It translates to CASSYSGYNSPLHF. The V and J genes are TRBV6-5 and TRBJ1-6; D is undetermined. Germline V gene lookup returns CDR1 MNHEY and CDR2 SVGAGI. This CDR3 is 14 amino acids long. With 0 bases removed from V and 4 bases from J, the gap between germline ends came to 4 bases.

The V and J genes are TRBV5-1 and TRBJ1-2; D remains ambiguous. From germline, CDR1 is SGHRS and CDR2 YFSETQ. V gave up 5 bases and J gave up 0 bases, with 14 bases separating them. CDR3 length equals 15 residues. CDR3: CASRDETPANYGYTF. In nucleotides, the CDR3 is TGCGCCAGCAGGGACGAAACGCCGGCTAACTATGGCTACACCTTC. Looking up the rest from reference TRBV5-1 and TRBJ1-2 gives the full variable domain: KAGVTQTPRYLIKTRGQQVTLSCSPISGHRSVSWYQQTPGQGLQFLFEYFSETQRNKGNFPGRFSGRQFSNSRSEMNVSTLELGDSALYLCASRDETPANYGYTFGSGTRLTVV.

CDR3 DNA: TGTGCCAGCAGTTGGGGTGGGAGGGGCGCCCCCAATTCACCCCTCCACTTT. It is translated as CASSWGGRGAPNSPLHF. The chain employs TRBV7-2 and TRBJ1-6; possible D gene TRBD1, 5 bases. This CDR3 is 17 amino acids long. Trimming left V 6 bases short and J 7 bases short, with 22 bases between. Germline V CDR1 and CDR2: SGHTA, FQGNSA.

The chain combines TRBV14 with TRBJ1-1, with TRBD1 matching over 8 bases. The CDR3 loop spans 15 amino acids. Germline CDR1 is SGHDN and CDR2 is FVKESK. J was trimmed by 8 bases and V by 4 bases; bases with no gene match: 12. CDR3 coding DNA: TGTGCCAGCAGCCCCCTGGACAGGGCCTTAAAAGAAGCTTTCTTT. Encoded protein: CASSPLDRALKEAFF. The whole variable domain, filled in from reference TRBV14 and TRBJ1-1, reads EAGVTQFPSHSVIEKGQTVTLRCDPISGHDNLYWYRRVMGKEIKFLLHFVKESKQDESGMPNNRFLAERTGGTYSTLKVQPAELEDSGVYFCASSPLDRALKEAFFGQGTRLTVV.

The chain is built from TRBV3-1 (or the pseudogene TRBV3-2) and TRBJ1-2; 8 bases map to TRBD1. Germline-derived CDR1 and CDR2 are LGHDT and YNNKEL (reference sequence). CDR3 length equals 13 residues. V gave up 3 bases and J gave up 7 bases; unmatched junction bases: 4. The CDR3 DNA follows: TGTGCCAGCAGCCACGGACAGGGTGGTGGCTACACCTTC. Translating it yields CASSHGQGGGYTF.